A single sample is the source of the 5 T cell receptor beta chains below, sequenced in a study of OX40 agonist ivuxolimab in advanced cancers. Assay used: immunoSEQ multiplex PCR; TCRdb lists only in-frame clones, some missing. The sample has about 61,000 clones, about 90% seen once; the top ten hold approximately 23%. The input for sequencing was CD4+ or CD8+ T cells sorted from blood, taken in a trial of the OX40 agonist ivuxolimab. The receptor set was obtained from an adult with an advanced solid tumor such as melanoma, head and neck, liver or kidney cancer.

CDR3 protein: CASSLVTALAKNIQYF. CDR3 in DNA: TGTGCCAGCAGCTTAGTAACGGCACTAGCCAAAAACATTCAGTACTTC. The V gene is TRBV13, the J gene TRBJ2-4; unclear D gene. Per the germline V gene, CDR1 is PRHDT and CDR2 is FYEKMQ (reference sequence). Trimming left V 1 base short and J 0 bases short, with 10 bases between. The CDR3 spans 16 residues.

In its sample, this clone was seen once. V gene TRBV6-5 combines with J gene TRBJ2-2, with D perhaps being TRBD1 or TRBD2 (5 bases each). Between the trimmed V and J ends, which lost 8 bases and 6 bases, there was a span of 10 bases. Germline loops: CDR1 MNHEY, CDR2 SVGAGI. This CDR3 comprises 12 residues. The CDR3 loop is CASGPGPGELFF. DNA of the CDR3: TGTGCCAGCGGCCCGGGACCCGGGGAGCTGTTTTTT.

The table lists this clone with a few counts. The chain couples TRBV12-5 to TRBJ2-1; 11 bases match TRBD2. Trimming at V came to 9 bases and at J to 3 bases, leaving 16 bases not matched to a gene. The CDR3 runs 18 residues. Germline V lookup: CDR1 LGHNT, CDR2 FRNRAP. The CDR3 nucleotides are TGTGCTAGCTCGTCAGGACTAGCGGGTAGTTACTACTACAATGAGCAGTTCTTC. Translating gives CASSSGLAGSYYYNEQFF.

For this clone: A junction end diverges from the germline sequence, so it may reflect a read error. J is TRBJ2-1 and V is TRBV7-7; 9 bases agree with TRBD2. In germline, CDR1 is SSHAT, CDR2 FNYEAQ (reference sequence). The CDR3 extends over 14 amino acids. The CDR3 protein is CASSLRTSGHEQFF. CDR3 nucleotide sequence: TGTGCTAGCAGCTTACGCACTAGCGGGCATGAGCAGTTCTTC.

The CDR3 sequence: CASASADNQPQHF. The DNA of the CDR3 is TGTGCCAGCGCGTCGGCAGACAATCAGCCCCAGCATTTT. The gene calls are TRBV9 and TRBJ1-5; D is unresolved. Germline V CDR1 and CDR2: SGDLS, YYNGEE. The V end lost 7 bases, the J end lost 3 bases, and 11 bases lay between the germline ends. This CDR3 comprises 13 residues.